Detailed here is one T cell receptor beta chain. Its antigen is unknown. Autopsy tissues included GI tract, liver, skin and lymphoid organs. The record originates from a study of tissue T cells after allogeneic stem cell transplantation. Clones were sequenced by immunoSEQ multiplex PCR, and TCRdb holds only the in-frame ones, with some missing. The sample has approximately 6,100 clones; around three fifths are singletons. Per germline, CDR1 SGHTA and CDR2 FQGNSA. There are 15 residues in the CDR3. V lost 4 bases and J lost 1, with 11 bases in between. Regarding the study as a whole: Anatomically similar tissues had similar TCR repertoires within each patient.

The sequence was collected from a woman aged 18-49 years with breast cancer. Sequenced material: duodenum tissue, taken at autopsy. This rearrangement joins TRBV7-2 to TRBJ1-5; no clear D. The DNA of the CDR3 is TGTGCCAGCAGCTCGGTATCATTGAGCAATCAGCCCCAGCATTTT. It specifies CASSSVSLSNQPQHF.